This section outlines one T cell receptor (beta chain) sequence together with its context. Germline CDR1 and CDR2: SGHRS and YFSETQ. V shed 4 bases, J shed 10 bases, and the junction held 9 bases outside the gene matches. CDR3 length: 14 amino acids. Only in-frame clones appear in the TCRdb table, and some are missing; sequencing was by immunoSEQ multiplex PCR. The repertoire holds approximately 45,000 clones, nearly 90% seen once, with roughly 18% in the top ten. This sample is drawn from a study of OX40 agonist ivuxolimab in advanced cancers. The chain recombines TRBV5-1 with TRBJ2-1; 9 bases match TRBD1. This clonotype originated in an adult with an advanced solid tumor such as melanoma, head and neck, liver or kidney cancer. The sequencing used CD4+ or CD8+ T cells sorted from blood, collected in a trial of the OX40 agonist ivuxolimab. The CDR3 sequence is CASSQKQGAVEQFF. The CDR3, as DNA: TGCGCCAGCAGCCAAAAACAGGGGGCTGTAGAGCAGTTCTTC.